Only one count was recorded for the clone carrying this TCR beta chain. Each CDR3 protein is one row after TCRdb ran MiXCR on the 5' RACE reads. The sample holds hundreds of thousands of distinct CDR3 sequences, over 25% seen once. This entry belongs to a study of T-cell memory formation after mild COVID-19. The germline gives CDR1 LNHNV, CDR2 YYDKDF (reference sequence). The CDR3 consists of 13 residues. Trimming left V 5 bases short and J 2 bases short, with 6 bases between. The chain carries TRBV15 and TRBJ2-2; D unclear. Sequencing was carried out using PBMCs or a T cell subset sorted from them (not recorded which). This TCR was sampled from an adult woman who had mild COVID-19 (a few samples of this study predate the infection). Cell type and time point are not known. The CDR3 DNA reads TGTGCCACCAGCCCTCGAAACACCGGGGAGCTGTTTTTT. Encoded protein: CATSPRNTGELFF.